This T cell receptor (beta chain) was captured in a study of CD8+CD57+ T cells in acquired aplastic anemia. In patients chosen for sequencing, flow cytometry had shown CD8+CD57+ cell expansion. Germline V CDR1 and CDR2: LGHDT, YNNKEL (reference sequence). J gave up 4 bases and V 4 bases, and 13 bases lay outside the gene matches. This CDR3 comprises 17 residues. Researchers used genomic DNA as the template to profile TCR beta VDJ and CDR3. TCRdb itself ran the reads through MiXCR, one entry per CDR3 protein. The table shows more than 150,000 distinct CDR3 sequences, with around half occurring only once.

Sequenced: sorted CD4+, CD8+, or CD8+CD57+ T cells (not recorded which) from PBMCs. The V and J genes are TRBV3-1 and TRBJ2-5; 9 nucleotides match TRBD2. The TCR originated in a human donor with aplastic anemia. The DNA for the CDR3 is TGTGCCAGCAGCCGGTGGTTAACTAGCGGGTGGCGAGAGACCCAGTACTTC. Amino acid sequence: CASSRWLTSGWRETQYF.